The table lists the clone carrying this T cell receptor beta chain with a few counts. The PCR employed 60 Vbeta primers together with 13 Jbeta primers. TCRdb's table, derived via immunoSEQ multiplex PCR, lists solely in-frame clones and lacks some. The data hold some 110,000 clones, with around 73% observed a single time. These data belong to a study of cytomegalovirus exposure and HLA in healthy donors. Germline V gene data show CDR1 as SGHNT and CDR2 as YYREEE (reference sequence). The ends lost 4 bases at V and 6 bases at J; junction bases unmatched: 10. This CDR3 has 15 amino acids. The receptor comes from a middle-aged woman in good health and CMV-seronegative. The sample consisted of PBMCs. The rearrangement uses TRBV5-4 and TRBJ2-7; 10 bases are shared with TRBD1. This CDR3 is CASSRNRDRGSEQYF. CDR3 DNA sequence: TGTGCCAGCAGCCGGAACCGGGACAGGGGATCCGAGCAGTACTTC.